This TCR beta chain was found in a study of blood T cell repertoires in COVID-19. Study background: The United States, Italy and Spain supplied acute and convalescent COVID-19 samples. T cells, B-cell-depleted T cells, or PBMCs supplied cDNA or gDNA.

Source study methods: Cell counts per sample came from amplifying reference gene primers. Only in-frame clones appear in the TCRdb table, and some are missing; sequencing was by immunoSEQ multiplex PCR. The DNA gave D and trimming, while V, J and clone size come from that table. Of about 40,000 clones listed, 90% are singletons. The CDR3 runs to 13 residues. Trimming pared 8 bases from V and 5 bases from J, leaving 13 bases between. CDR1 is KGHDR and CDR2 is SFDVKD in the germline V gene. Sequencing was done on a sample of peripheral blood. The clonotype originates from a man aged 70-80 years with acute or convalescent COVID-19. This chain links TRBV24-1 with TRBJ2-3; D might be TRBD1 (6 bases). CDR3 nucleotides: TGTGCCACCATGGGGGCCGCGGGAGATACGCAGTATTTT. Translating gives CATMGAAGDTQYF.